The clone carrying this TCR beta chain has a handful of counts. Its antigen remains unidentified. It was from unfractionated whole blood that total RNA was extracted. This record comes from a study of human T cells and chemical hapten exposure. The study's findings and limits: DPC sensitization left the count of TCRs above 1 in 1000 unchanged.

Per the germline V gene, CDR1 is ENHRY and CDR2 is SYGVKD. The CDR3 spans 15 residues. V gave up 3 bases and J gave up 3 bases; unmatched junction bases: 2. The library gave individual cDNA molecules unique molecular identifiers. Under the authors' procedure: The number of TCRs in each sample had a median of about 95,000 and spanned about 23,224 to 700,000. From the 5' RACE reads, TCRdb called clonotypes with MiXCR, one entry per CDR3 protein. None of the V and J calls come from the authors' own analysis; TCRdb made them. The table records 110,000 or so distinct CDR3 sequences, more than 15% of them present only once.

The rearrangement joins TRBV10-3 to TRBJ2-1, with 10 positions matching TRBD2. The receptor's source is a human donor in good health. The CDR3 nucleotides are TGTGCCATCAGTGATACTAGCGGGATCTACAATGAGCAGTTCTTC. Its protein is CAISDTSGIYNEQFF.